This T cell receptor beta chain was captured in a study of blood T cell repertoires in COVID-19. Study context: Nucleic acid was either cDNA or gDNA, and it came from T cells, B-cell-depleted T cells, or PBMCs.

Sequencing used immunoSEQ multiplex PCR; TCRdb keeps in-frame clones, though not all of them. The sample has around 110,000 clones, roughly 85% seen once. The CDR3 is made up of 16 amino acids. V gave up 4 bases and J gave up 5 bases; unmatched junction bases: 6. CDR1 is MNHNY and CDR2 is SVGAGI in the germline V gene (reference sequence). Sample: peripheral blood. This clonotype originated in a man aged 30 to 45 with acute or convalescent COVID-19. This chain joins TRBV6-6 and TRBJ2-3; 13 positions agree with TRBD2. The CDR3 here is CASSFTSGGAVDTQYF. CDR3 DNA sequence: TGTGCCAGCAGTTTTACTAGCGGGGGGGCCGTAGATACGCAGTATTTT.